These 17 T cell receptor beta chains came from one sample sequenced in a study of blood T cell repertoires in COVID-19. Sequenced by immunoSEQ multiplex PCR; TCRdb stores in-frame clones only, minus some. The table records about 120,000 clones, around 82% of them present only once. The source material was peripheral blood. All receptors come from a human donor in a cohort sampled during active COVID-19.

This chain connects TRBV19 to TRBJ1-1, with D perhaps matching TRBD1 (5 bases). The CDR3 sequence is 14 residues long. The V end lost 2 bases, the J end lost 1 base, and 8 bases lay between the germline ends. Germline CDR1 and CDR2: LNHDA and SQIVND (reference sequence). The CDR3 protein is CASSIRQRNTEAFF. CDR3 bases: TGTGCCAGTAGTATAAGACAGAGGAACACTGAAGCTTTCTTT.

The chain joins TRBV7-2 to TRBJ2-3; the D is unclear. The germline gives CDR1 SGHTA, CDR2 FQGNSA. With 4 bases removed from V and 2 bases from J, the gap between germline ends came to 7 bases. The CDR3 covers 13 residues. The CDR3 protein is CASSSYNTDTQYF. CDR3 bases: TGTGCCAGCAGCTCATACAACACAGATACGCAGTATTTT.

The V gene is TRBV19, the J gene TRBJ1-3; the match to TRBD1 covers 7 bases. The germline gives CDR1 LNHDA, CDR2 SQIVND (reference sequence). The CDR3 length is 17 residues. Losses at the gene ends were 6 bases for V and 0 bases for J; bases not matched to a gene: 11. The CDR3 sequence is CASSHYRDSASGNTIYF. CDR3 DNA: TGTGCCAGTAGCCACTACAGGGACAGCGCCTCTGGAAACACCATATATTTT.

The chain uses TRBV6-5 and TRBJ2-3; perhaps TRBD2 as D (5 bases). This CDR3 is built from 14 residues. Trimming took off 5 bases at V and 4 bases at J, with 13 bases between the two ends. Germline V gene sequence: CDR1 MNHEY, CDR2 SVGAGI. This CDR3 reads CASSLLAGPDTQYF. The CDR3 nucleotides are TGTGCCAGCAGTCTTCTAGCTGGCCCAGATACGCAGTATTTT.

V is TRBV13 and J is TRBJ2-3, with TRBD2 matching 8 bases. The CDR3 extends over 15 amino acids. Germline assignment: CDR1 PRHDT and CDR2 FYEKMQ (reference sequence). Trimming at V came to 5 bases and at J to 5 bases, leaving 9 bases not matched to a gene. The CDR3 spells CASSPRGGAGDTQYF. Here the CDR3 DNA reads TGTGCCAGCAGCCCTCGGGGGGGGGCAGGAGATACGCAGTATTTT.

This clone occurred many times. The chain joins TRBV6-2 or TRBV6-3 to TRBJ2-6, with 9 bases fitting TRBD1. The CDR3 totals 18 residues. Germline V CDR1 and CDR2: MNHEY, SVGEGT. The junction had 7 bases not matched to a gene; V was cut back by 2 bases and J by 2 bases. The CDR3 DNA sequence: TGTGCCAGCAGTTACCGCGGGACAGGGAAAACTGGGGCCAACGTCCTGACTTTC. It is translated as CASSYRGTGKTGANVLTF.

The rearrangement joins TRBV5-1 to TRBJ2-2, with a weak D call TRBD1 (5 bases). The germline CDR1 and CDR2 sequences are SGHRS and YFSETQ. Between the trimmed V and J ends, which lost 3 bases and 2 bases, there was a span of 11 bases. The length of the CDR3 is 15 residues. The CDR3 DNA follows: TGCGCCAGCAGCTCGCAGGGTGTCAACACCGGGGAGCTGTTTTTT. Protein: CASSSQGVNTGELFF. Drawing the rest from reference TRBV5-1 and TRBJ2-2, the complete variable domain is KAGVTQTPRYLIKTRGQQVTLSCSPISGHRSVSWYQQTPGQGLQFLFEYFSETQRNKGNFPGRFSGRQFSNSRSEMNVSTLELGDSALYLCASSSQGVNTGELFFGEGSRLTVL.

A single count supports this clone. This chain joins TRBV5-5 and TRBJ1-4; D unresolved. V was clipped by 4 bases and J by 4 bases, with 14 bases between them. Germline lookup yields CDR1 SGHKS and CDR2 YYEKEE (reference sequence). The CDR3 is made up of 15 amino acids. The CDR3 loop is CASSRTPRGNEKLFF. The DNA for the CDR3 is TGTGCCAGCAGCCGAACTCCCCGGGGTAATGAAAAACTGTTTTTT.

V and J are TRBV5-1 and TRBJ1-6; tentative D call: TRBD1 (5 bases). This CDR3 comprises 16 residues. Per germline, CDR1 SGHRS and CDR2 YFSETQ. Trimming stripped 0 bases from V and 8 bases from J, with 15 bases between. CDR3 loop: CASSLAFREIDSPLHF. The CDR3 nucleotides read TGCGCCAGCAGCTTGGCCTTCAGGGAAATAGATTCACCCCTCCACTTT.

V gene TRBV19 combines with J gene TRBJ1-2, with D maybe TRBD1 (5 bases). Trimming took 8 bases from V and 2 from J, leaving 15 bases between them. Looked up from germline, CDR1 is LNHDA and CDR2 is SQIVND (reference sequence). The CDR3 is made up of 14 amino acids. The CDR3 reads CASFDRSLNYGYTF. The CDR3 nucleotides read TGTGCCAGTTTTGACAGATCGCTGAACTATGGCTACACCTTC.

In DNA, the CDR3 is TGTGCCAGCAGCTTTGATAGGGGTGGGACCCAGTACTTC. Its translation is CASSFDRGGTQYF. The V and J genes are TRBV5-4 and TRBJ2-5; the D gene is possibly TRBD1 (5 bases). Per the germline V gene, CDR1 is SGHNT and CDR2 is YYREEE (reference sequence). V dropped 2 bases and J dropped 7 bases, with 12 bases sitting between them. The CDR3 is 13 residues long.

Only one count was recorded for this clone. The CDR3 reads CASSIGSMGGVAGELFF. CDR3 nucleotides: TGTGCCAGTAGTATAGGTTCGATGGGCGGGGTCGCCGGGGAGCTGTTTTTT. This chain joins TRBV19 and TRBJ2-2; D might be TRBD2 (6 bases). Between the trimmed V and J ends, which lost 1 base and 6 bases, there was a span of 18 bases. The CDR3 loop spans 17 amino acids. The germline V gene encodes CDR1 LNHDA and CDR2 SQIVND (reference sequence).

The CDR3 loop is CASSVQGAINQPQHF. The CDR3 DNA reads TGTGCCAGCAGCGTGCAGGGGGCGATCAATCAGCCCCAGCATTTT. The rearrangement links TRBV9 to TRBJ1-5; 8 bases line up with TRBD1. The CDR3 contains 15 residues. CDR1 is SGDLS and CDR2 is YYNGEE in the germline V gene. J lost 3 bases, V lost 2 bases, and 4 bases had no gene match.

The chain couples TRBV7-2 to TRBJ2-5; 7 nucleotides agree with TRBD2. Looked up from germline, CDR1 is SGHTA and CDR2 is FQGNSA. The CDR3 runs 13 residues. The trim removed 2 bases at V and 5 bases at J, leaving 2 bases unmatched. This chain's CDR3 is CASSLKLAETQYF. The CDR3 DNA is TGTGCCAGCAGCTTAAAACTAGCGGAGACCCAGTACTTC.

This clone was seen only a few times. The chain couples TRBV7-2 to TRBJ2-7; a possible D gene is TRBD1 (6 bases). CDR3 length: 14 residues. V was cut by 5 bases and J by 6 bases, with 17 bases left in between. Per germline, CDR1 SGHTA and CDR2 FQGNSA. CDR3 in amino acids: CASSPGQPISEQYF. CDR3 nucleotide sequence: TGTGCCAGCAGCCCGGGACAACCTATCTCCGAGCAGTACTTC. The full variable domain, its missing parts supplied by reference TRBV7-2 and TRBJ2-7, is GAGVSQSPSNKVTEKGKDVELRCDPISGHTALYWYRQSLGQGLEFLIYFQGNSAPDKSGLPSDRFSAERTGGSVSTLTIQRTQQEDSAVYLCASSPGQPISEQYFGPGTRLTVT.

The chain couples TRBV18 to TRBJ2-1; 9 bases match TRBD2. The CDR3 is 17 residues long. The J segment lost 2 bases and the V segment lost 4 bases, leaving 9 bases of the junction unmatched. CDR1 is KGHSH and CDR2 is LQKENI in the germline V gene. The chain's CDR3 is CASSQRAPSGTYNEQFF. The CDR3 nucleotides read TGTGCCAGCTCACAAAGGGCGCCTAGCGGGACCTACAATGAGCAGTTCTTC.

This chain links TRBV5-1 with TRBJ1-2, with 12 positions matching TRBD1. CDR1 is SGHRS and CDR2 is YFSETQ in the germline V gene. This CDR3 spans 18 amino acids. V lost 6 bases and J lost 6; bases outside the gene matches: 18. DNA for the CDR3: TGCGCCAGCACCCGAACCGGGACAGGGGGCCCCGAGGGAGATGGCTACACCTTC. Protein sequence: CASTRTGTGGPEGDGYTF.